Given below is one T cell receptor (beta chain) in context. The reaction was completed, and proliferating CFSE-low CD3+CD4+ and CD3+CD8+ responders were then sorted. Profiling relied on immunoSEQ multiplex PCR, and the TCRdb table lists in-frame clones only, not all of them. Here the sample spans some 4,000 clones, over 25% being singletons. This record comes from a study of graft-versus-host responses after intestinal transplantation. Overall study findings and caveats: Recipient bone marrow held GvH clones, some seen earlier in ileum or blood.

This receptor was identified in a human patient who was an organ donor for intestinal transplantation. The specimen comprised alloreactive CD4+ T cells from a mixed lymphocyte reaction culture, sampled before transplantation. Sample subset: CFSE-low proliferating T cells sorted from roughly six-day pre-transplant mixed lymphocyte reaction (GvH or HvG direction).

This chain's CDR3 is CASSQSWDRVNYGYTF. CDR3 DNA sequence: TGTGCCAGCAGCCAATCTTGGGACAGGGTTAACTATGGCTACACCTTC. This chain joins TRBV16 and TRBJ1-2; 9 positions agree with TRBD1. The CDR3 extends over 16 amino acids. J was trimmed by 1 base and V by 0 bases; bases with no gene match: 3. Germline CDR1 is KGHSY and CDR2 is FQNENV.